Presented here are 10 T cell receptor beta chains from one specimen sequenced in a study of T cell responses to AZD1222 COVID-19 vaccine. Generated by immunoSEQ multiplex PCR, the TCRdb table keeps only in-frame clones and is missing some. The sample holds 70,000 to 95,000 clones, over 75% seen once. The specimen comprised peripheral blood, sampled on day 0 of MenACWY control vaccination. These receptors originate from an adult in good health.

The chain has TRBV14 and TRBJ2-1; D possibly uses TRBD1 or TRBD2 (6 bases each). Germline V gives CDR1 SGHDN, CDR2 FVKESK. V dropped 4 bases and J dropped 8 bases, with 27 bases sitting between them. The CDR3 has 18 residues. The CDR3 reads CASSPLARRGRGGDEQFF. CDR3 nucleotide sequence: TGTGCCAGCAGCCCCCTGGCTCGGAGGGGCAGGGGTGGGGATGAGCAGTTCTTC.

This clone showed up just once. The DNA for the CDR3 is TGTGCCAGCAGTTTATCCCCGGTGGGGGACTCTGGGGCCAACGTCCTGACTTTC. Protein sequence: CASSLSPVGDSGANVLTF. This chain joins TRBV27 and TRBJ2-6; D may be TRBD1 or TRBD2 (5 bases each). The V and J ends lost 0 bases and 0 bases respectively, with 12 bases between them. Germline CDR1 MNHEY, CDR2 SMNVEV (reference sequence). This CDR3 contains 18 residues.

The chain employs TRBV18 and TRBJ2-3; D call uncertain. There are 12 residues in the CDR3. Germline V lookup: CDR1 KGHSH, CDR2 LQKENI. With 2 bases removed from V and 4 bases from J, the gap between germline ends came to 4 bases. CDR3 nucleotides: TGTGCCAGCTCACCAGGGGCAGATACGCAGTATTTT. This encodes CASSPGADTQYF.

V usage is TRBV24-1 and J usage is TRBJ2-7; 8 bases match TRBD1. The junction had 8 bases not matched to a gene; V was cut back by 9 bases and J by 2 bases. The CDR3 is made up of 14 amino acids. Germline V gene data show CDR1 as KGHDR and CDR2 as SFDVKD. This CDR3 is CATQGTGNTYEQYF. The CDR3 coding sequence is TGTGCCACCCAGGGGACAGGAAACACCTACGAGCAGTACTTC.

The genes are TRBV4-3 and TRBJ2-7; no reliable D call. V lost 0 bases to trimming and J lost 7 bases, with 10 bases between them. Germline assignment: CDR1 LGHNA and CDR2 YSLEER. CDR3 length: 13 residues. This CDR3 is CASSQDDFREQYF. CDR3 in DNA: TGCGCCAGCAGCCAAGATGACTTCCGGGAGCAGTACTTC.

The CDR3 region has the DNA TGTGCCAGCAGTTCGGGGGCCCGAATTTACGAGCAGTACTTC. Translated, it gives CASSSGARIYEQYF. V is TRBV28 and J is TRBJ2-7; TRBD1 or TRBD2 may be the D gene (6 bases each). Germline V lookup: CDR1 MDHEN, CDR2 SYDVKM. The CDR3 consists of 14 residues. Between the trimmed V and J ends, which lost 4 bases and 4 bases, there was a span of 14 bases.

This clone was recorded a few times. The chain employs TRBV20-1 and TRBJ2-7, with 7 bases that match TRBD1. V gave up 3 bases and J gave up 11 bases; unmatched junction bases: 7. This CDR3 comprises 11 residues. CDR1 DFQATT and CDR2 SNEGSKA come from the germline V gene (reference sequence). CDR3 in amino acids: CSASSYGTEYF. The CDR3 region has the DNA TGCAGTGCTAGCTCCTACGGGACAGAGTACTTC.

The chain is built from TRBV18 and TRBJ1-5; the D gene is possibly TRBD1 (6 bases). The CDR3 totals 15 residues. Per germline, CDR1 KGHSH and CDR2 LQKENI. The V end was cut by 2 bases, the J end by 6 bases, with 14 bases between. Here the CDR3 reads CASSPGTQRSQPQHF. CDR3 sequence (DNA): TGTGCCAGCTCACCAGGGACACAGCGTAGTCAGCCCCAGCATTTT.

The chain has TRBV10-3 and TRBJ2-3, with TRBD1 as a possible D gene (6 bases). V lost 7 bases and J lost 4, with 12 bases in between. CDR1 and CDR2 (germline): ENHRY, SYGVKD. The CDR3 totals 13 residues. CDR3 amino acids: CAIKKQGSDTQYF. The CDR3 DNA is TGTGCCATCAAGAAACAGGGATCAGATACGCAGTATTTT.

V usage is TRBV6-6 and J usage is TRBJ1-5; D is unresolved. V was trimmed by 6 bases and J by 5 bases, leaving 11 bases between them. Per germline, CDR1 MNHNY and CDR2 SVGAGI (reference sequence). This CDR3 is 13 amino acids long. The CDR3 here is CASRGQFDQPQHF. The CDR3 DNA is TGTGCCAGCAGGGGTCAATTCGATCAGCCCCAGCATTTT.